The clone carrying this T cell receptor (beta chain) was found a few times. The antigen is undetermined. This sample is drawn from a study of cytotoxic CD8 clonotypes in ibrutinib-treated CLL. The wider study: Roughly 24 partial and 2 complete responses; at median roughly 70 months, 14 remitted, approximately 12 progressed. Overall study results and limits: Baseline clonality, above age-matched healthy donor levels, tracked circulating CD8+ T-cell counts. On treatment, the uncommon public clonotypes contracted or remained stable.

Profiling relied on immunoSEQ multiplex PCR, and the TCRdb table lists in-frame clones only, not all of them. The sample lists over 200,000 clones, just over 70% occurring once. The ends were cut back, 8 bases at V and 7 bases at J, with 14 bases in the middle. CDR1 is MNHEY, CDR2 SVGAGI, per germline. The CDR3 length is 12 residues. The chain joins TRBV6-5 to TRBJ1-2; possibly TRBD1 for D (5 bases). The clonotype originates from a human donor with chronic lymphocytic leukemia. The sample in question was PBMCs, obtained after 12 months of ibrutinib treatment. The CDR3 coding sequence is TGTGCCAGCTGGGGGGGTTCGGGTGGCTACACCTTC. It translates to CASWGGSGGYTF.